Following are 21 T cell receptor beta chains from one sample sequenced in a study of regulatory T cells. The primer mix had 52 TRBV and 13 TRBJ primers. Sequencing used immunoSEQ multiplex PCR; TCRdb keeps in-frame clones, though not all of them. The data contain 20,000 to 25,000 clones, 93% of them singletons. Sequencing was carried out using CD8+ T cells sorted from blood. The receptors here all came from a child aged 2 to 15 with CD3G deficiency.

V gene TRBV7-8 combines with J gene TRBJ2-4, with TRBD1 matching over 9 bases. Germline V lookup: CDR1 SGHVS, CDR2 FQNEAQ. Trimming removed 5 bases from V and 3 bases from J; junction bases left unmatched: 8. This CDR3 spans 16 amino acids. CDR3 sequence reads: CASSKGEGQGKNIQYF. The CDR3 nucleotides are TGTGCCAGCAGCAAAGGAGAGGGACAGGGCAAAAACATTCAGTACTTC.

The chain employs TRBV27 and TRBJ2-1; D may be TRBD2 (6 bases). In germline, CDR1 is MNHEY, CDR2 SMNVEV (reference sequence). V lost 5 bases and J 1 base, leaving 9 bases between the germline ends. This CDR3 is built from 14 residues. The CDR3 nucleotides are TGTGCCAGCAGTCTGAGCGGGTCCTACAATGAGCAGTTCTTC. Translated: CASSLSGSYNEQFF.

Comments on this clone: At one end, the junction sequence differs from germline, possibly due to a read error. The V and J genes are TRBV7-6 and TRBJ2-7; tentatively, D is TRBD1 or TRBD2 (5 bases each). CDR1 is SGHVS, CDR2 FNYEAQ, per germline. The CDR3 length is 13 residues. The chain's CDR3 is CASSLRGSDEQYF. As DNA, the CDR3 is TGTGCCAGCAGCTTACGGGGCTCCGACGAGCAGTACTTC.

The CDR3 sequence: CASSTGLEQFF. The CDR3 nucleotides are TGTGCCAGTAGCACTGGACTAGAGCAGTTCTTC. This chain joins TRBV19 and TRBJ2-1, with D tentatively TRBD2 (6 bases). The CDR3 covers 11 residues. V dropped 6 bases and J dropped 10 bases, with 10 bases sitting between them. Germline CDR1 is LNHDA and CDR2 is SQIVND (reference sequence).

The chain recombines TRBV5-1 with TRBJ2-7, with 11 bases that match TRBD2. Germline trimming cut 4 bases from V and 5 bases from J; bases unmatched to any gene: 8. CDR3 size: 15 residues. Germline CDR1 SGHRS, CDR2 YFSETQ. CDR3 residues: CASSLNLAGGDEQYF. The CDR3 DNA reads as TGCGCCAGCAGCCTTAACCTAGCGGGAGGAGACGAGCAGTACTTC.

The rearrangement joins TRBV7-8 to TRBJ2-7; D is ambiguous. Germline CDR1 and CDR2: SGHVS and FQNEAQ. V lost 1 base and J lost 0, with 4 bases in between. This CDR3 spans 13 amino acids. In DNA form, the CDR3 reads TGTGCCAGCAGCTTAGGGGACTCCTACGAGCAGTACTTC. Its translation: CASSLGDSYEQYF.

This clone showed up just once. The chain joins TRBV28 to TRBJ2-7, with D possibly TRBD2 on 6 matching bases. Germline V gene data show CDR1 as MDHEN and CDR2 as SYDVKM. This CDR3 has 14 residues. Deletions cut 8 bases from V and 3 bases from J, with 17 bases between. The CDR3 is CASGARGYGYEQYF. DNA for the CDR3: TGTGCCAGCGGCGCCCGGGGGTACGGCTACGAGCAGTACTTC.

V usage is TRBV11-2 and J usage is TRBJ2-7; D is unclear. The germline V gene encodes CDR1 SGHAT and CDR2 FQNNGV. With 3 bases removed from V and 0 bases from J, the gap between germline ends came to 6 bases. The CDR3 length is 13 residues. CDR3 sequence (DNA): TGTGCCAGCAGCTTGCTCACCTCCTACGAGCAGTACTTC. It codes for CASSLLTSYEQYF.

The chain joins TRBV7-8 to TRBJ2-5; possible D gene TRBD2, 5 bases. The germline CDR1 and CDR2 sequences are SGHVS and FQNEAQ. V was cut by 5 bases and J by 2 bases, with 18 bases left in between. The CDR3 has 16 residues. This CDR3 reads CASSTRGRAKQETQYF. CDR3 nucleotide sequence: TGTGCCAGCAGCACCCGAGGGCGGGCTAAACAAGAGACCCAGTACTTC.

This chain joins TRBV27 and TRBJ2-1, with TRBD1 matching over 9 bases. J gave up 7 bases and V 6 bases, and 7 bases lay outside the gene matches. This CDR3 is built from 14 residues. CDR1 and CDR2 (germline): MNHEY, SMNVEV (reference sequence). The CDR3 sequence: CASRMTGGRNEQFF. In DNA, the CDR3 is TGTGCCAGCAGAATGACAGGGGGTAGAAATGAGCAGTTCTTC.

The rearrangement links TRBV28 to TRBJ1-5; unclear D gene. Germline values: CDR1 MDHEN, CDR2 SYDVKM. The CDR3 length is 15 residues. V was pared by 2 bases and J by 6 bases, with 14 bases between. The CDR3 nucleotides read TGTGCCAGCAGTTTAACGGGCGGGTTGGGTCAGCCCCAGCATTTT. The encoded protein is CASSLTGGLGQPQHF.

The chain joins TRBV6-1 to TRBJ1-1; no reliable D call. CDR1 and CDR2 (germline): MNHNS, SASEGT. Trimming took off 3 bases at V and 7 bases at J, with 15 bases between the two ends. CDR3 length: 14 amino acids. DNA of the CDR3: TGTGCCAGCAGTGAGATCGGGGTGTTGGGTGAAGCTTTCTTT. It yields the protein CASSEIGVLGEAFF.

The chain joins TRBV5-1 to TRBJ2-7; no firm D call. Germline CDR1 SGHRS, CDR2 YFSETQ. This CDR3 comprises 15 residues. V lost 2 bases, J lost 1 base, and 13 bases lay in between. The DNA for the CDR3 is TGCGCCAGCAGCTTAGATCTCGACGGTTCCTACGAGCAGTACTTC. Encoded protein: CASSLDLDGSYEQYF. The full variable domain, completed using reference TRBV5-1 and TRBJ2-7, is KAGVTQTPRYLIKTRGQQVTLSCSPISGHRSVSWYQQTPGQGLQFLFEYFSETQRNKGNFPGRFSGRQFSNSRSEMNVSTLELGDSALYLCASSLDLDGSYEQYFGPGTRLTVT.

This clone was seen a handful of times. This chain connects TRBV4-1 to TRBJ2-7; unclear D gene. Trimming left V 0 bases short and J 0 bases short, with 12 bases between. Germline V gives CDR1 MGHRA, CDR2 YSYEKL. The CDR3 length is 16 residues. The CDR3 region has the DNA TGCGCCAGCAGCCAAGAACCGGCGCCGAGCTCCTACGAGCAGTACTTC. It is translated as CASSQEPAPSSYEQYF.

The rearrangement links TRBV28 to TRBJ1-1, with a weak D call TRBD1 (5 bases). Germline CDR1 MDHEN, CDR2 SYDVKM. This CDR3 is built from 14 residues. The germline V and J ends were trimmed by 4 bases and 5 bases, with 14 bases remaining between them. CDR3 DNA sequence: TGTGCCAGCAGTTCCCCCAATCGGGGGACTGAAGCTTTCTTT. This translates into CASSSPNRGTEAFF.

The chain recombines TRBV28 with TRBJ2-1; no clear D gene. The length of the CDR3 is 13 residues. The V end was cut by 2 bases, the J end by 7 bases, with 9 bases between. Germline assignment: CDR1 MDHEN and CDR2 SYDVKM. CDR3 in amino acids: CASSLISGNEQFF. DNA of the CDR3: TGTGCCAGCAGTTTAATCTCCGGGAATGAGCAGTTCTTC.

This sequence joins TRBV5-8 and TRBJ2-7; 8 bases line up with TRBD2. CDR1 and CDR2 (germline): SGHTS, YDEGEE. The CDR3 has 16 residues. V shed 1 base and J 2 bases; nucleotides not matched to a gene: 8. The CDR3 DNA sequence: TGTGCCAGCAGCTTGAAGGGACTAGTAATCCCCTACGAGCAGTACTTC. Translated, it gives CASSLKGLVIPYEQYF.

The V call is TRBV7-8, the J call TRBJ2-3; TRBD2 aligns across 8 bases. J gave up 0 bases and V 5 bases, and 4 bases lay outside the gene matches. Germline V gene lookup returns CDR1 SGHVS and CDR2 FQNEAQ. The CDR3 runs 15 residues. In DNA form, the CDR3 reads TGTGCCAGCAGCCCCCGACTAGCGAGCACAGATACGCAGTATTTT. Protein: CASSPRLASTDTQYF. Filled out from reference TRBV7-8 and TRBJ2-3, the complete variable domain reads GAGVSQSPRYKVAKRGQDVALRCDPISGHVSLFWYQQALGQGPEFLTYFQNEAQLDKSGLPSDRFFAERPEGSVSTLKIQRTQQEDSAVYLCASSPRLASTDTQYFGPGTRLTVL.

The gene calls are TRBV28 and TRBJ1-5; D is unclear. The CDR3 is made up of 14 amino acids. The V gene's germline CDR1 is MDHEN and CDR2 SYDVKM. V lost 4 bases and J 0 bases, leaving 7 bases between the germline ends. The CDR3 protein is CASSYWGSNQPQHF. CDR3 bases: TGTGCCAGCAGTTATTGGGGTAGCAATCAGCCCCAGCATTTT.

The chain recombines TRBV19 with TRBJ2-2, with a tentative D call TRBD2 (6 bases). The V gene's germline CDR1 is LNHDA and CDR2 SQIVND (reference sequence). V dropped 3 bases and J dropped 8 bases, with 10 bases sitting between them. The CDR3 sequence is 13 residues long. The CDR3 sequence is CASSIPGAGELFF. The CDR3 DNA reads as TGTGCCAGTAGTATCCCGGGAGCGGGGGAGCTGTTTTTT.

This clone showed up just once. The chain carries TRBV11-3 and TRBJ1-5; no firm D call. Germline V gene lookup returns CDR1 SGHNT and CDR2 YENEEA. With 5 bases removed from V and 1 base from J, the gap between germline ends came to 12 bases. CDR3 size: 15 residues. DNA for the CDR3: TGTGCCAGCAGCGACGGAGGGTACAGCAATCAGCCCCAGCATTTT. It translates to CASSDGGYSNQPQHF.